Listed below are T cell receptor beta chains from one sample, sequenced in a study of T cells in Graves' hyperthyroidism and ophthalmopathy. TCRdb reanalysed the multiplex PCR reads using MiXCR and keeps one entry per CDR3 protein. This sample has 340,000 or so distinct CDR3 sequences, with roughly 18% found just once. Sequenced sample: blood. The source is a woman aged 45-59 years with Graves' hyperthyroidism. Both conserved end residues are part of each CDR3. The order of the fields is J gene, D gene, V gene, clone size, CDR3 DNA, CDR3 protein. D genes are given only for firm matches. Only some rows state a clone size, as once, few, many or a class for expanded clones.

TRBJ1-5 NA TRBV12-3/TRBV12-4 many TGTGCCAGCAGTTCTGGTCAGCCCCAGCATTTT CASSSGQPQHF
TRBJ1-4 NA TRBV4-2 NA TGTGCCAGCAGCCTCGGGTATCATGAAAAACTGTTTTTT CASSLGYHEKLFF
TRBJ1-5 NA TRBV10-3 NA TGTGCCATCAGTGACGGCAGCAACAATCAGCCCCAGCATTTT CAISDGSNNQPQHF
TRBJ2-7 TRBD2 TRBV28 many TGTGCCAGCAGTCCGTGGGCGGGGGGCTTCTACGAGCAGTACTTC CASSPWAGGFYEQYF
TRBJ2-3 NA TRBV18 many TGTGCCAGCTCACCAAGGGAAGGAGATACGCAGTATTTT CASSPREGDTQYF
TRBJ1-1 NA TRBV2 many TGTGCCAGCAGTCTTGGCAGGGTGGGATACACTGAAGCTTTCTTT CASSLGRVGYTEAFF
TRBJ1-1 NA TRBV7-6 many TGTGCCAGCAGCTTGGCGGCGACGAACACTGAAGCTTTCTTT CASSLAATNTEAFF
TRBJ1-1 NA TRBV19 NA TGTGCCAGTAGTCATCGACAGTCAAACACTGAAGCTTTCTTT CASSHRQSNTEAFF
TRBJ1-2 NA TRBV7-9 few TGTGCCACCCCTCCCCCGGGACAAACCGAATATTTTGCTGGCTACACCTTC CATPPPGQTEYFAGYTF
TRBJ1-5 NA TRBV20-1 NA TGCAGTGCTACCAGTGACACCCAGGCAGCCCAGCATTTT CSATSDTQAAQHF
TRBJ1-6 NA TRBV7-9 NA TGTGCCAGCAGCTTCTATCGGGGTGATAATTCACCCCTCCACTTT CASSFYRGDNSPLHF
TRBJ2-7 NA TRBV15 many TGTGCCACCAGCAGATCTTCCGGGAACTACGAGCAGTACTTC CATSRSSGNYEQYF
TRBJ2-1 NA TRBV2 many TGTGCCAGCAGTGATTTGGGTGAGCAGTTCTTC CASSDLGEQFF
TRBJ2-7 NA TRBV20-1 NA TGCAGTGCTGATCCGACGGATCTCAGCCCCTACGAGCAGTACTTC CSADPTDLSPYEQYF